The rows below give T cell receptor beta chains drawn from one sample of a study of early T cells in non-severe SARS-CoV-2 infection. TCRdb reprocessed the 5' RACE reads with MiXCR, giving one entry per CDR3 protein. The data contain about 120,000 distinct CDR3 sequences, 10% to 15% of them seen just once; the ten biggest clones take up about 3.8%. Specimen: whole blood, collected at baseline. The receptor source for this set is an adult who was a healthcare worker with PCR-confirmed SARS-CoV-2 infection or an uninfected control (not recorded which). The CDR3 runs from the conserved cysteine through the conserved F or W. A D gene is named only where the DNA matches it firmly. Expanded clones are given a class, and other clones once, few, many or no size at all.

j_call: TRBJ1-5
v_call: TRBV4-1
d_call: .
clone_size: many
cdr3_nt: TGCGCCAGCAGCCCCTGGCGGGTTAGCAATCAGCCCCAGCATTTT
cdr3_aa: CASSPWRVSNQPQHF

j_call: TRBJ2-7
v_call: TRBV4-1
d_call: TRBD1
clone_size: many
cdr3_nt: TGCGCCAGCAGTCAAAGGGACAGGGGCGGTTACGAGCAGTACTTC
cdr3_aa: CASSQRDRGGYEQYF

j_call: TRBJ2-7
v_call: TRBV5-1
d_call: .
clone_size: few
cdr3_nt: TGCGCCAGCAAGCCCACCACCCTCGAAGGGGACGAGCAGTACTTC
cdr3_aa: CASKPTTLEGDEQYF

j_call: TRBJ1-2
v_call: TRBV12-3/TRBV12-4
d_call: .
clone_size: many
cdr3_nt: TGTGCCAGCAGTTTTTACGGGGGCACCTATGGCTACACCTTC
cdr3_aa: CASSFYGGTYGYTF

j_call: TRBJ2-2
v_call: TRBV5-4
d_call: .
clone_size: few
cdr3_nt: TGTGCCACCTACCCTCGGGGCGGTGACACCGGGGAGCTGTTTTTT
cdr3_aa: CATYPRGGDTGELFF

j_call: TRBJ1-6
v_call: TRBV20-1
d_call: .
clone_size: .
cdr3_nt: TGCAGTGCGCGGCGGGACCATCGGAATTCACCCCTCCACTTT
cdr3_aa: CSARRDHRNSPLHF

j_call: TRBJ1-2
v_call: TRBV5-1
d_call: TRBD1
clone_size: many
cdr3_nt: TGCGCCAGCAGCTTGCCCGGGACAGACGGCGGCTACACCTTC
cdr3_aa: CASSLPGTDGGYTF

j_call: TRBJ2-2
v_call: TRBV10-3
d_call: TRBD2
clone_size: few
cdr3_nt: TGTGCCATCAGTGAATCGATAGCGGGACTCACCGGGGAGCTGTTTTTT
cdr3_aa: CAISESIAGLTGELFF

j_call: TRBJ2-4
v_call: TRBV24-1
d_call: .
clone_size: .
cdr3_nt: TGTGCCACCAGCCTTGACAATACCAAAAACATTCAGTACTTC
cdr3_aa: CATSLDNTKNIQYF

j_call: TRBJ1-3
v_call: TRBV9
d_call: .
clone_size: few
cdr3_nt: TGTGCCAGCAAGGCTAACTCTGGAAACACCATATATTTT
cdr3_aa: CASKANSGNTIYF

j_call: TRBJ1-1
v_call: TRBV7-9
d_call: .
clone_size: many
cdr3_nt: TGTGCCAGCAGCTTAGCGGGGGGGCCTGAAGCTTTCTTT
cdr3_aa: CASSLAGGPEAFF

j_call: TRBJ2-2
v_call: TRBV7-9
d_call: TRBD2
clone_size: .
cdr3_nt: TGTGCCAGCAGCTTCTCCGGGACTAGGCCCACCGGGGAGCTGTTTTTT
cdr3_aa: CASSFSGTRPTGELFF

j_call: TRBJ2-7
v_call: TRBV10-3
d_call: TRBD1
clone_size: .
cdr3_nt: TGTGCCACCCTCCCGGACAGGGTCACCTCAGCCTACGAGCAGTACTTC
cdr3_aa: CATLPDRVTSAYEQYF

j_call: TRBJ1-5
v_call: TRBV29-1
d_call: .
clone_size: many
cdr3_nt: TGCAGCGTTGCGAGGGAGGGGCAGCCCCAGCATTTT
cdr3_aa: CSVAREGQPQHF

j_call: TRBJ2-2
v_call: TRBV5-4
d_call: .
clone_size: few
cdr3_nt: TGTGCCAGCAGGCCCTTACCAGACTCGACCGGGGAGCTGTTTTTT
cdr3_aa: CASRPLPDSTGELFF

j_call: TRBJ1-2
v_call: TRBV20-1
d_call: TRBD1
clone_size: few
cdr3_nt: TGCAGTGCTTTGACTCTGACAGGGGACTATGGCTACACCTTC
cdr3_aa: CSALTLTGDYGYTF

j_call: TRBJ1-2
v_call: TRBV6-6
d_call: .
clone_size: many
cdr3_nt: TGTGCCTCCGGGACACCAGCTAACTATGGCTACACCTTC
cdr3_aa: CASGTPANYGYTF

j_call: TRBJ1-6
v_call: TRBV25-1
d_call: .
clone_size: .
cdr3_nt: TGTGCCAGCAGTGCCCAGAGATATAATTCACCCCTCCACTTT
cdr3_aa: CASSAQRYNSPLHF

j_call: TRBJ1-5
v_call: TRBV20-1
d_call: .
clone_size: few
cdr3_nt: TGCAGTGCTAGAGATCAGCCCAATCAGCCCCAGCATTTT
cdr3_aa: CSARDQPNQPQHF

j_call: TRBJ1-5
v_call: TRBV7-6
d_call: .
clone_size: few
cdr3_nt: TGTGCCAGCAGCTCGTTCAATCAGCCCCAGCATTTT
cdr3_aa: CASSSFNQPQHF

j_call: TRBJ1-1
v_call: TRBV20-1
d_call: TRBD1
clone_size: .
cdr3_nt: TGCAGTGCTAGAGATCCCGGGACAGGGGAGTTCACTGAAGCTTTCTTT
cdr3_aa: CSARDPGTGEFTEAFF

j_call: TRBJ1-1
v_call: TRBV5-1
d_call: TRBD1
clone_size: few
cdr3_nt: TGCGCCAGCAGGGGACAGGGGGCTAGTAAGAACACTGAAGCTTTCTTT
cdr3_aa: CASRGQGASKNTEAFF

j_call: TRBJ1-5
v_call: TRBV12-3/TRBV12-4
d_call: .
clone_size: few
cdr3_nt: TGTGCCAGCAGTGAGGGGGGCAGGGGCAATCAGCCCCAGCATTTT
cdr3_aa: CASSEGGRGNQPQHF

j_call: TRBJ2-3
v_call: TRBV6-1
d_call: .
clone_size: many
cdr3_nt: TGTGCCACCAGGACCCCTAGCACAGATACGCAGTATTTT
cdr3_aa: CATRTPSTDTQYF

j_call: TRBJ1-1
v_call: TRBV29-1
d_call: .
clone_size: .
cdr3_nt: TGCAGCTCTGGGAGGAACACTGAAGCTTTCTTT
cdr3_aa: CSSGRNTEAFF

j_call: TRBJ2-5
v_call: TRBV24-1
d_call: .
clone_size: many
cdr3_nt: TGTGCCACCAGTGATCCAAGCGGGTTAGAGGAGACCCAGTACTTC
cdr3_aa: CATSDPSGLEETQYF

j_call: TRBJ1-1
v_call: TRBV6-1
d_call: TRBD1
clone_size: .
cdr3_nt: TGTGCCACCATGGGACAGGGGGTAACTGAAGCTTTCTTT
cdr3_aa: CATMGQGVTEAFF

j_call: TRBJ2-2
v_call: TRBV2
d_call: TRBD2
clone_size: many
cdr3_nt: TGTGCCAGCAGCGACGGGTCGGGAGGAACCGGGGAGCTGTTTTTT
cdr3_aa: CASSDGSGGTGELFF

j_call: TRBJ2-7
v_call: TRBV21-1
d_call: .
clone_size: few
cdr3_nt: TGTGCCAGCAGCATTTCTAGCGGGGCGAGCTCCTACGAGCAGTACTTC
cdr3_aa: CASSISSGASSYEQYF

j_call: TRBJ2-1
v_call: TRBV27
d_call: TRBD1
clone_size: many
cdr3_nt: TGTGCCAGCCCCTGGGACAGGGGGGACAATGAGCAGTTCTTC
cdr3_aa: CASPWDRGDNEQFF

j_call: TRBJ1-4
v_call: TRBV6-5
d_call: .
clone_size: many
cdr3_nt: TGTGCCAGCAGTTACAGGTTCAATGAAAAACTGTTTTTT
cdr3_aa: CASSYRFNEKLFF

j_call: TRBJ2-2
v_call: TRBV7-3
d_call: TRBD1
clone_size: many
cdr3_nt: TGTGCCAGCAGCCCTCGACAGGGGGGGACCGGGGAGCTGTTTTTT
cdr3_aa: CASSPRQGGTGELFF

j_call: TRBJ2-4
v_call: TRBV5-1
d_call: TRBD1
clone_size: .
cdr3_nt: TGCGCCAGCAGCTTGGACAGGGGTGCGCAAGCCAAAAACATTCAGTACTTC
cdr3_aa: CASSLDRGAQAKNIQYF

j_call: TRBJ1-5
v_call: TRBV20-1
d_call: TRBD1
clone_size: medium-sized
cdr3_nt: TGCAGTGCTTTGAGGACAGGTCGGAATCAGCCCCAGCATTTT
cdr3_aa: CSALRTGRNQPQHF

j_call: TRBJ2-1
v_call: TRBV7-2
d_call: .
clone_size: few
cdr3_nt: TGTGCCAGCAGCTTAGTTCAGGGGTCCAATGAGCAGTTCTTC
cdr3_aa: CASSLVQGSNEQFF

j_call: TRBJ2-1
v_call: TRBV6-1
d_call: .
clone_size: .
cdr3_nt: TGTGCCAGCAGTGAACTGAAGACTTTGCTCAGAGAGCAGTTCTTC
cdr3_aa: CASSELKTLLREQFF

j_call: TRBJ2-5
v_call: TRBV12-3/TRBV12-4
d_call: .
clone_size: .
cdr3_nt: TGTGCCAGCAGTTTCTGGCCTCGGACAAAGAACCAAGAGACCCAGTACTTC
cdr3_aa: CASSFWPRTKNQETQYF

j_call: TRBJ2-5
v_call: TRBV7-3
d_call: TRBD1
clone_size: many
cdr3_nt: TGTGCCAGCAGCTTAGGGGACAGGGAGACCCAGTACTTC
cdr3_aa: CASSLGDRETQYF

j_call: TRBJ2-3
v_call: TRBV2
d_call: TRBD1
clone_size: .
cdr3_nt: TGTGCCAGCAGTGAGGACAGGGTCACGCAGTATTTT
cdr3_aa: CASSEDRVTQYF

j_call: TRBJ1-6
v_call: TRBV7-2
d_call: .
clone_size: few
cdr3_nt: TGTGCCAGCAGCTTAGTTGCGGTAGGATCCTCACCCCTCCACTTT
cdr3_aa: CASSLVAVGSSPLHF

j_call: TRBJ2-7
v_call: TRBV30
d_call: .
clone_size: many
cdr3_nt: TGTGCCTGGTCTTTGCAGGGCCCCTACGAGCAGTACTTC
cdr3_aa: CAWSLQGPYEQYF

j_call: TRBJ2-3
v_call: TRBV15
d_call: .
clone_size: .
cdr3_nt: TGTGCCACCAGCAGAGAAGGGACAAACACAGATACGCAGTATTTT
cdr3_aa: CATSREGTNTDTQYF

j_call: TRBJ1-5
v_call: TRBV20-1
d_call: TRBD1
clone_size: once
cdr3_nt: TGCAGTGCTAGAGATCTGGGACAGGGGCGCAATCAGCCCCAGCATTTT
cdr3_aa: CSARDLGQGRNQPQHF

j_call: TRBJ2-4
v_call: TRBV20-1
d_call: .
clone_size: .
cdr3_nt: TGCAGTGCTACGATTAGCGGAACCTTAGCCAAAAACATTCAGTACTTC
cdr3_aa: CSATISGTLAKNIQYF

j_call: TRBJ2-1
v_call: TRBV30
d_call: TRBD2
clone_size: .
cdr3_nt: TGTGCCTGGAGTGTACTCGGGACTAGCGGAGGAAATGAGCAGTTCTTC
cdr3_aa: CAWSVLGTSGGNEQFF

j_call: TRBJ2-7
v_call: TRBV4-1
d_call: TRBD1
clone_size: .
cdr3_nt: TGCGCCAGCAGCCTGTCGGGACAGGGTTCCTACGAGCAGTACTTC
cdr3_aa: CASSLSGQGSYEQYF

j_call: TRBJ2-5
v_call: TRBV7-6
d_call: TRBD2
clone_size: .
cdr3_nt: TGTGCCAGCAGCTTAGTAAGGTCGAGCGGGGAGAGGGCCATGGAGACCCAGTACTTC
cdr3_aa: CASSLVRSSGERAMETQYF

j_call: TRBJ2-3
v_call: TRBV20-1
d_call: TRBD2
clone_size: few
cdr3_nt: TGCAGTGCTTGGATAGCGGGGAGCACAGATACGCAGTATTTT
cdr3_aa: CSAWIAGSTDTQYF

j_call: TRBJ2-7
v_call: TRBV7-2
d_call: .
clone_size: few
cdr3_nt: TGTGCCAGCAATCGGTTTAGCTCCTACGAGCAGTACTTC
cdr3_aa: CASNRFSSYEQYF

j_call: TRBJ2-1
v_call: TRBV5-6
d_call: TRBD1
clone_size: .
cdr3_nt: TGTGCCAGCAGCCTAAGACAGGGCCATGAGCAGTTCTTC
cdr3_aa: CASSLRQGHEQFF

j_call: TRBJ2-1
v_call: TRBV21-1
d_call: .
clone_size: .
cdr3_nt: TGTGCCAGCAGCAGTCAACAGGGGGCGGGAGGCGCGGTAAGCAATGAGCAGTTCTTC
cdr3_aa: CASSSQQGAGGAVSNEQFF

j_call: TRBJ1-1
v_call: TRBV7-8
d_call: .
clone_size: many
cdr3_nt: TGTGCCAGCAGCTTAGGCACTGAAGCTTTCTTT
cdr3_aa: CASSLGTEAFF

j_call: TRBJ2-7
v_call: TRBV7-3
d_call: .
clone_size: .
cdr3_nt: TGTGCCAGCAGCGCATGGCCCGCCTACGAGCAGTACTTC
cdr3_aa: CASSAWPAYEQYF

j_call: TRBJ2-1
v_call: TRBV10-2
d_call: TRBD2
clone_size: .
cdr3_nt: TGCGCCAGCAGTTCGACTAGCGGAAGTAATGAGCAGTTCTTC
cdr3_aa: CASSSTSGSNEQFF